This T cell receptor (beta chain) was documented in a study of T cell repertoires in cytomegalovirus infection. The V gene's germline CDR1 is SGHTA and CDR2 FQGNSA. The CDR3 consists of 15 residues. With 4 bases clipped from V and 3 bases from J, the junction kept 6 bases outside the gene matches. In TCRdb, the reads were re-called with MiXCR into one record per CDR3 protein. The sample has roughly 760,000 distinct CDR3 sequences; 35% are singletons. Study observations and caveats: The ex vivo response was dominated by HLA-C-restricted CMV-specific TCR beta clonotypes.

Many counts were recorded for this clonotype. Antigen unknown. Specimen: PBMCs. V is TRBV7-2 and J is TRBJ1-5, with 7 bases identical to TRBD1. This TCR was recovered from a human donor in good health (CMV status not recorded). Some clones in this sample may be carry-over from other donors' samples. CDR3 residues: CASSSDRRTNQPQHF. The CDR3 coding sequence is TGTGCCAGCAGCTCGGACAGGCGGACCAATCAGCCCCAGCATTTT.